Listed below are T cell receptor beta chains from one sample, sequenced in a study of molecular identifiers for immune sequencing clone quantification. TCRdb redid the calling of the PCR reads with MiXCR, one entry per CDR3 protein. The data show 97,000 or so distinct CDR3 sequences, roughly a quarter seen once. Sequencing was carried out using naive CD8+ T cells from blood, with Jurkat cell RNA spiked in. These receptors came from a human donor in good health. Some libraries in this study had Jurkat cell RNA spiked in. CDR3s include the opening cysteine and the closing phenylalanine or tryptophan. The D gene is left open where the match is weak. Not all rows give a size; the values are once, few, many and, for expanded clones, a class.

j_gene: TRBJ1-2
v_gene: TRBV11-2
d_gene: -
abundance: -
CDR3aa: CASSLEDGQYYTF
CDR3nt: TGTGCCAGCAGCTTAGAGGACGGACAATACTACACCTTC

j_gene: TRBJ2-7
v_gene: TRBV9
d_gene: TRBD1
abundance: -
CDR3aa: CASSVSSGTDYYEQYF
CDR3nt: TGTGCCAGCAGCGTTAGCTCCGGGACAGACTACTACGAGCAGTACTTC

j_gene: TRBJ2-4
v_gene: TRBV13
d_gene: -
abundance: -
CDR3aa: CVSSLEARGRINIQYF
CDR3nt: TGTGTCAGCAGCTTAGAAGCAAGGGGCCGCATAAACATTCAGTACTTC

j_gene: TRBJ2-5
v_gene: TRBV6-2/TRBV6-3
d_gene: -
abundance: many
CDR3aa: CASIEGRTQYF
CDR3nt: TGTGCCAGCATCGAGGGCCGGACCCAGTACTTC

j_gene: TRBJ2-3
v_gene: TRBV9
d_gene: TRBD2
abundance: few
CDR3aa: CASSAGGGTDTQYF
CDR3nt: TGTGCCAGCAGCGCTGGGGGGGGCACAGATACGCAGTATTTT

j_gene: TRBJ2-3
v_gene: TRBV29-1
d_gene: TRBD2
abundance: many
CDR3aa: CSVEAWGLAGISTDTQYF
CDR3nt: TGCAGCGTTGAAGCCTGGGGACTAGCGGGGATCAGCACAGATACGCAGTATTTT

j_gene: TRBJ1-1
v_gene: TRBV4-1
d_gene: -
abundance: many
CDR3aa: CASSQGPENTEAFF
CDR3nt: TGCGCCAGCAGCCAAGGGCCGGAGAACACTGAAGCTTTCTTT

j_gene: TRBJ2-3
v_gene: TRBV11-2
d_gene: -
abundance: few
CDR3aa: CASRAAYGERASTDTQYF
CDR3nt: TGTGCCAGCAGAGCAGCTTACGGGGAGCGGGCTAGCACAGATACGCAGTATTTT

j_gene: TRBJ2-1
v_gene: TRBV4-3
d_gene: TRBD1
abundance: many
CDR3aa: CASSAGTVSINEQFF
CDR3nt: TGCGCCAGCAGCGCCGGGACAGTCAGTATCAATGAGCAGTTCTTC

j_gene: TRBJ2-2
v_gene: TRBV27
d_gene: TRBD1
abundance: once
CDR3aa: CATQGGHQLNTGELFF
CDR3nt: TGTGCCACACAAGGGGGCCACCAACTGAACACCGGGGAGCTGTTTTTT

j_gene: TRBJ2-6
v_gene: TRBV19
d_gene: TRBD1
abundance: many
CDR3aa: CASTDPGQGSQALSGANVLTF
CDR3nt: TGTGCCAGTACCGATCCGGGACAGGGTTCCCAAGCTCTTTCAGGGGCCAACGTCCTGACTTTC

j_gene: TRBJ2-7
v_gene: TRBV7-6
d_gene: -
abundance: -
CDR3aa: CASSLLGAYEQYF
CDR3nt: TGTGCCAGCAGCTTACTTGGGGCCTACGAGCAGTACTTC

j_gene: TRBJ2-7
v_gene: TRBV15
d_gene: -
abundance: few
CDR3aa: CATSRVVTSYEQYF
CDR3nt: TGTGCCACCAGCAGAGTGGTCACATCCTACGAGCAGTACTTC

j_gene: TRBJ2-7
v_gene: TRBV6-2/TRBV6-3
d_gene: -
abundance: many
CDR3aa: CASSFSNEQYF
CDR3nt: TGTGCCAGCAGTTTCAGCAACGAGCAGTACTTC

j_gene: TRBJ1-1
v_gene: TRBV11-2
d_gene: -
abundance: few
CDR3aa: CASSLDLGGLTEAFF
CDR3nt: TGTGCCAGCAGCTTAGATCTCGGGGGGCTCACTGAAGCTTTCTTT